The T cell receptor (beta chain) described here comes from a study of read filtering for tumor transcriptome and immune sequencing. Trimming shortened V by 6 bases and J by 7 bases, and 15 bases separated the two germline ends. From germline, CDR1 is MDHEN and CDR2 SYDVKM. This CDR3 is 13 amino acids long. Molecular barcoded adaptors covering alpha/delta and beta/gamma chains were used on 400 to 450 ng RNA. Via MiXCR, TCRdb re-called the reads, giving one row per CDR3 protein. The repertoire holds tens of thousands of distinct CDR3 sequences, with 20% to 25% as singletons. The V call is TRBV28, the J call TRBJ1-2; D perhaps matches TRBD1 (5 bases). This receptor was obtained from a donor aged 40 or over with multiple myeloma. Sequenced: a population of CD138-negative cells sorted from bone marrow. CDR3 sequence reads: CASRPRGGAGYTF. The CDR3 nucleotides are TGTGCCAGCAGACCCCGCGGGGGAGCTGGCTACACCTTC.